The present T cell receptor (beta chain) was sequenced within a study of regulatory T cells in long-lasting Graves disease. This clonotype was recorded many times. The time point was: newly diagnosed GD, antithyroid drugs for less than 3 months. RNA extracted from PBMCs served as the sequencing template. The TCR beta library used iRepertoire HTBI primers with Arm-PCR amplification of CDR3. Via MiXCR, TCRdb re-called the multiplex PCR reads, giving one row per CDR3 protein. The table lists 550,000 to 700,000 distinct CDR3 sequences, 16% of them singletons. The V gene lost 1 base and the J gene lost 3 bases, with 9 bases spanning the gap. The CDR3 consists of 14 residues. These data also featured in a second study, about T cells in Graves' hyperthyroidism and ophthalmopathy.

The sample consisted of peripheral blood mononuclear cells (PBMCs), taken at new diagnosis, from a patient treated with antithyroid drugs. The chain has TRBV12-3 or TRBV12-4 and TRBJ1-2, with D maybe TRBD1 (6 bases). The sequence derives from a man between 18 and 35 years old with Graves disease. The CDR3 nucleotides read TGTGCCAGCAGTTTAGGGACAGCCTACTATGGCTACACCTTC. Encoded protein: CASSLGTAYYGYTF.